A single sample gave rise to the 10 T cell receptor beta chains below, sequenced in a study of technical replicates of blood from a few donors. Sequenced by immunoSEQ multiplex PCR; TCRdb stores in-frame clones only, minus some. The sample records tens of thousands of clones, just under 95% being singletons. The specimen was T cells isolated from PBMCs. The receptors shown here come from a human donor in good health.

For the CDR3, the DNA is TGTGCCAGCAGCTTAACAGGGCGAGGGATGGAGACCCAGTACTTC. Its translation: CASSLTGRGMETQYF. This chain connects TRBV11-3 to TRBJ2-5, with D maybe TRBD1 (6 bases). Trimming stripped 2 bases from V and 5 bases from J, with 15 bases between. Per germline, CDR1 SGHNT and CDR2 YENEEA. The CDR3 spans 15 residues.

This clone came up once. The chain has TRBV13 and TRBJ2-7, with D possibly TRBD2 on 5 matching bases. The CDR3 is 12 amino acids. V lost 1 base, J lost 5 bases, and 6 bases lay in between. Germline CDR1 and CDR2: PRHDT and FYEKMQ (reference sequence). As DNA, the CDR3 is TGTGCCAGCAGCTTAGCCGGGGACGAGCAGTACTTC. This codes for CASSLAGDEQYF.

The chain couples TRBV9 to TRBJ2-3; TRBD2 might be the D (7 bases). V was shortened by 4 bases and J by 6 bases, with 18 bases between the two germline ends. This CDR3 contains 15 residues. The germline V gene encodes CDR1 SGDLS and CDR2 YYNGEE. Here the CDR3 DNA reads TGTGCCAGCAGCACGAGGGGGGGACCCACCGATACGCAGTATTTT. Its protein is CASSTRGGPTDTQYF.

The genes are TRBV19 and TRBJ2-7, with 11 bases identical to TRBD2. In germline, CDR1 is LNHDA, CDR2 SQIVND (reference sequence). The CDR3 is made up of 19 amino acids. With V trimmed by 0 bases and J by 0 bases, 10 bases remained unmatched. The CDR3 nucleotides are TGTGCCAGTAGTATAGAGGTACGGCTAGCGGGGGGCTTCTCCTACGAGCAGTACTTC. It specifies CASSIEVRLAGGFSYEQYF.

The chain is built from TRBV7-6 and TRBJ2-7; TRBD2 might be the D (6 bases). Germline V gene lookup returns CDR1 SGHVS and CDR2 FNYEAQ. CDR3 length equals 14 residues. Deletions cut 2 bases from V and 3 bases from J, with 11 bases between. The CDR3 loop is CASSLSGSLYEQYF. The CDR3 DNA is TGTGCCAGCAGCTTATCCGGGAGCCTCTACGAGCAGTACTTC.

The chain carries TRBV9 and TRBJ1-1, with a possible D match to TRBD1 (6 bases). The CDR3 runs to 17 residues. In germline, CDR1 is SGDLS, CDR2 YYNGEE. Trimming left V 2 bases short and J 0 bases short, with 17 bases between. The CDR3 is CASSVFRDRQVNTEAFF. The CDR3 coding sequence is TGTGCCAGCAGCGTTTTCCGGGACCGACAGGTGAACACTGAAGCTTTCTTT. Together with reference TRBV9 and TRBJ1-1, the CDR3 gives the full variable domain: DSGVTQTPKHLITATGQRVTLRCSPRSGDLSVYWYQQSLDQGLQFLIQYYNGEERAKGNILERFSAQQFPDLHSELNLSSLELGDSALYFCASSVFRDRQVNTEAFFGQGTRLTVV.

This chain joins TRBV27 and TRBJ2-5; 11 positions match TRBD2. Germline values: CDR1 MNHEY, CDR2 SMNVEV (reference sequence). With V trimmed by 1 base and J by 3 bases, 7 bases remained unmatched. The CDR3 totals 17 residues. CDR3 loop: CASSLLGLAGGEETQYF. As DNA, the CDR3 is TGTGCCAGCAGTTTATTGGGTCTAGCGGGGGGTGAAGAGACCCAGTACTTC.

The chain joins TRBV4-1 to TRBJ2-3; weak D call: TRBD2 (5 bases). Trimming pared 2 bases from V and 3 bases from J, leaving 15 bases between. Germline-derived CDR1 and CDR2 are MGHRA and YSYEKL. CDR3 length: 16 amino acids. This CDR3 is CASSQLPKGETDTQYF. The CDR3 bases are TGCGCCAGCAGCCAACTCCCGAAGGGAGAGACAGATACGCAGTATTTT.

The rearrangement joins TRBV6-5 to TRBJ1-1; 8 nucleotides match TRBD1. CDR3 length: 14 residues. Unmatched junction bases numbered 3, after V lost 2 bases and J lost 4 bases. Germline CDR1 reads MNHEY; CDR2 reads SVGAGI. Here the CDR3 DNA reads TGTGCCAGCAGTTACGTAACAGGGGGCACTGAAGCTTTCTTT. Protein sequence: CASSYVTGGTEAFF.

The chain is built from TRBV2 and TRBJ2-1; 9 nucleotides line up with TRBD1. The CDR3 is made up of 15 amino acids. V lost 7 bases to trimming and J lost 2 bases; unmatched junction nucleotides: 6. Germline V gives CDR1 SNHLY, CDR2 FYNNEI. The CDR3 loop reads CASTWTGAPYNEQFF. Written as DNA, the CDR3 is TGTGCCAGCACCTGGACAGGGGCCCCCTACAATGAGCAGTTCTTC.